This T cell receptor beta chain was sequenced for a study of blood T cell repertoires in COVID-19 (TCRdb year 2020). As for the study more broadly: Samples from collaborators originated in the United States, Italy and Spain and spanned both the acute and convalescent phases of COVID-19. The samples were drawn from the first 160 participants of the ongoing ImmuneRACE study and from 1,200 or so subjects provided by 6 global collaborators. The prospective study material was composed of cDNA or gDNA derived from T cells, B-cell-depleted T cells, or PBMCs. Deeply sampled blood TCRbeta repertoires from subjects exposed to, actively infected with, or recovered from COVID-19 were included in the dataset. HLA class I and class II types, where available, came from metadata supplied by the sample provider rather than from assay-based typing. The repertoires were released in a freely available public database intended as a resource for research on the immune response to SARS-CoV-2. The sample metadata nearly always contained a de-identified subject ID, COVID-19 status, age in years and sex. Summary of the overall study and its limitations: The amount of clinical and demographic metadata varied by source and participant and was provided uncurated.

In Seattle, one collaborating source enrolled patients while the infection was active and tracked those patients longitudinally over the course of disease. The collaborating institutions used their own protocols to collect whole blood in K2EDTA tubes. For TCRbeta analysis, collaborators shipped samples in one of three forms: frozen whole blood, isolated PBMCs, or DNA extracted from either of those sample types. V lost 3 bases and J lost 8 bases, and the count of bases not matched to a germline gene is 0. From the cysteine up to the phenylalanine, the CDR3 has a length of 12 residues. The kept DNA is CDR3 alone, 36 bases in frame from the first base. CDR1 and CDR2 are drawn from the germline V gene (reference sequence): GTSNPN, SVGIG. TCRbeta CDR3 regions were amplified from genomic DNA using the immunoSEQ Assay, a bias-controlled multiplex PCR. Under the source paper's analysis protocol: The number of nucleated cells in each sample was estimated by amplification of reference gene primers within the assay. To quantify the absolute abundance of each unique TCRbeta CDR3 rearrangement, sequence reads were collapsed and filtered. Productive Simpson clonality was computed per sample as the square root of Simpson's diversity index over productive rearrangements. TCRdb holds this immuneACCESS table with in-frame rearrangements only. Some clones are missing; in checked studies, unresolved V genes explain under half, and the rest has no known cause. V and J calls and clone size are as listed in that table; D and trimming were resolved from the DNA. This sample comprises about 440,000 clones, around 88% of them detected only once. The ten largest clonotypes hold 10% to 15% of the sample.

Details on this clone: This clone's antigen is unknown. No much larger clonotype is one base removed from it; base qualities were not supplied.

This receptor was identified in a woman between 45 and 60 years old with COVID-19, enrolled during active disease. Sequencing was carried out using peripheral blood. This sequence uses TRBV30 and TRBJ1-4; 10 bases in between match TRBD1. Read as DNA, the sequence is TGTGCCTGGAGGGACAGGGGGGAAAAACTGTTTTTT. It specifies CAWRDRGEKLFF.